The entry below describes one TCR beta chain. This sample is part of a study of T cell responses to AZD1222 COVID-19 vaccine. Produced via immunoSEQ multiplex PCR; TCRdb's table is partial and in-frame only. The sample includes about 190,000 clones, approximately 90% of them seen just once. Trimming shortened V by 5 bases and J by 4 bases, and 8 bases separated the two germline ends. Per germline, CDR1 LNHNV and CDR2 YYDKDF (reference sequence). The CDR3 is 12 amino acids. V is TRBV15 and J is TRBJ1-2; D remains ambiguous. The TCR comes from an adult in good health. Sample: peripheral blood, taken on day 0 of AZD1222 vaccination. As DNA, the CDR3 is TGTGCCACCAGCTTCCCCGGCTATGGCTACACCTTC. Encoded protein: CATSFPGYGYTF.